Included here is one T cell receptor (beta chain) sequence, with context. The target of this receptor is not known. It has no much larger one-base neighbor in the sample; base qualities were not kept. These data belong to a study of T cell responses to AZD1222 COVID-19 vaccine (dated by TCRdb to the early 2020s). For the study in its entirety: A total of 233 trial participants underwent TCR sequencing, of whom 207 had received two doses of AZD1222 and around 25 had received two doses of the MenACWY control vaccine. Enrollment into the trials was organized by age into subgroups of 18-55, 56-69 and 70-plus years, and those subgroups contained 148, 28 and 57 TCR-sequenced participants, respectively.

The cysteine opens and the phenylalanine closes a CDR3 of 12 amino acids. Only the CDR3 region is kept as DNA, spanning 36 bases read in frame from base 1. CDR1 and CDR2, per the germline V gene, are SGHTA and FQGNSA. V loses 5 bases of germline sequence and J loses 4 bases, and the interval between the two ends is 9 bases. The CDR3 regions of human TCRbeta chains were subjected to immunosequencing. The authors processed their data as follows. Repertoire TCRs were checked for matches against a reference library of SARS-CoV-2-specific TCRs that had been generated using the MIRA antigen-specificity platform. Breadth meant the fraction of unique TCRs that were SARS-CoV-2-associated, whereas depth meant the fraction of total T cells that were SARS-CoV-2-associated. Using the MIRA data, every spike-specific TCR was mapped to the spike region that the TCR reacted to and assigned to either a CD4 or a CD8 class. Log10-transformed breadth and depth values were compared by one-way ANOVA with Sidak's multiple comparisons tests. TCRdb obtained this table from immuneACCESS and retained in-frame rearrangements with V and J assigned. These tables miss some clones; where compared with another copy, unresolved V genes account for less than half of the shortfall, and the remainder is unexplained. Clone size and the V and J calls come from that table; the DNA yielded D and trimming. The sample records about 180,000 clones, 70% to 90% of which are singletons. Jointly, the top ten make up approximately 26% of the sample.

Summary of the overall study and its limitations: Participants were mostly white British and included more females than males, and it was suggested by the authors that clonal diversity may have been underestimated. After two AZD1222 doses, spike-specific TCR breadth and depth were significantly higher than at day 0 and than in MenACWY recipients. No day 14 peak-response samples were available, so repertoires were characterized only after the peak T cell response. Vaccine-associated CD4 TCRs spanned the whole spike protein, with dominant responses in regions 160-218 and 743-854. In the small 56-69-year group, the increase in depth fell short of significance, most likely because of low power. Epitopes outside the regions mutated in the B.1.351 and B.1.1.7 variants were reportedly recognized by nearly half of the unique spike-specific TCRs. Conclusions about previously exposed vaccinees are limited because only six or seven AZD1222 recipients were SARS-CoV-2 seropositive at baseline.

In light of the paper, this sample's time point label describes: about 28 days (+/-7) after the second vaccine dose. AZD1222 recipients given second doses at about 4 weeks or at about 12 weeks were pooled, since spike-specific TCR depth and breadth were not found to differ between the two schedules. Samples from vaccinated people were obtained from the UK trials COV001 and COV002, which included a single-blind randomized controlled phase 2/3 trial of AZD1222 (ChAdOx1 nCoV-19) in healthy adults. Trial participant PBMC samples were collected at day 0 and day 28 after the second dose for TCRbeta chain sequencing.

The clonotype was recovered from an adult who received the AZD1222 COVID-19 vaccine. The sequencing used peripheral blood, collected 28 days after the second AZD1222 dose. The sequence is built from TRBV7-2 and TRBJ2-7, with no D gene named confidently. The encoded CDR3 is CASSPGSYEQYF. The sequenced DNA is TGTGCCAGCAGCCCCGGGTCATACGAGCAGTACTTC.